This T cell receptor (beta chain) was identified in a study of shared clonotypes between healthy human individuals. About this clone: The antigen remains undetermined.

Study outcomes and limitations: Large sequencing depth failed to make sorted-subset sequencing complete, rarefaction showed. Naive subsets, compared against memory subsets, generally had larger estimated richness values.

TCRdb's table, derived via immunoSEQ multiplex PCR, lists solely in-frame clones and lacks some. Here the sample spans around 700,000 clones, 55% to 85% being singletons. The germline V gene has CDR1 MNHEY and CDR2 SMNVEV (reference sequence). This CDR3 has 13 amino acids. V lost 8 bases, J lost 3 bases, and 14 bases lay in between. The sequence came from a woman younger than 45 in good health. The chain joins TRBV27 to TRBJ2-7; tentative D call: TRBD2 (6 bases). What was sequenced was memory CD4+ T cells sorted from blood. Indicated subset: CD45RA-negative fraction. DNA of the CDR3: TGTGCCAGCCGTGGGACTTTTAGCTACGAGCAGTACTTC. It encodes CASRGTFSYEQYF.